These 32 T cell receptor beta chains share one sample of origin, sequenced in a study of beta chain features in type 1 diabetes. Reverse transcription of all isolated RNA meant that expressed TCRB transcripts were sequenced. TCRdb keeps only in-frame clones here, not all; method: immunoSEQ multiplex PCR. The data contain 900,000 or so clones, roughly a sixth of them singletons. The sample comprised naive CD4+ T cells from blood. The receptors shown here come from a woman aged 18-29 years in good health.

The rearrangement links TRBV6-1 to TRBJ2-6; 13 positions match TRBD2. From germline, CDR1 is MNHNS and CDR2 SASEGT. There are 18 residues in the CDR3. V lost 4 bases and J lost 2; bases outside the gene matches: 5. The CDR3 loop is CASSGQGLAGAGANVLTF. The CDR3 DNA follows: TGTGCCAGCAGTGGGCAAGGACTAGCGGGAGCTGGGGCCAACGTCCTGACTTTC.

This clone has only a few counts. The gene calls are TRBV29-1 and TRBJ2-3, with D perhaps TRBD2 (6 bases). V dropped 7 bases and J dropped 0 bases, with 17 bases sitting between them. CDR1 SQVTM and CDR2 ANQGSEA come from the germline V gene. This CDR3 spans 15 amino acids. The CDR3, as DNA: TGCAGCGCCTCCGGTGGCGGGATGAGCACAGATACGCAGTATTTT. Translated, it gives CSASGGGMSTDTQYF.

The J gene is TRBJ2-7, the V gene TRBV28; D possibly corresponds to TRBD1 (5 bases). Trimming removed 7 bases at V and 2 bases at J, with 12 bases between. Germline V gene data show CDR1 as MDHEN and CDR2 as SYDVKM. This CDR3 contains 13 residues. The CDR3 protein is CASILPGTYEQYF. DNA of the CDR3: TGTGCCAGCATCCTCCCAGGGACCTACGAGCAGTACTTC.

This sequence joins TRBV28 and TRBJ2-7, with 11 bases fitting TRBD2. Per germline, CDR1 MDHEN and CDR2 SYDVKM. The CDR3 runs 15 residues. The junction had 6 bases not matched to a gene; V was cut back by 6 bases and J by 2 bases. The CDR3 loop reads CASRNRLAGPYEQYF. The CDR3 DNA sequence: TGTGCCAGCAGAAATCGACTAGCGGGACCCTACGAGCAGTACTTC. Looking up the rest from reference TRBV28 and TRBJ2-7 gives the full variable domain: DVKVTQSSRYLVKRTGEKVFLECVQDMDHENMFWYRQDPGLGLRLIYFSYDVKMKEKGDIPEGYSVSREKKERFSLILESASTNQTSMYLCASRNRLAGPYEQYFGPGTRLTVT.

CDR3 region: CASSLGAGGVSDTQYF. CDR3 nucleotide sequence: TGTGCCAGCAGTTTAGGGGCGGGGGGAGTCTCAGATACGCAGTATTTT. The chain combines TRBV28 with TRBJ2-3; 8 positions match TRBD2. The CDR3 is 16 amino acids. Germline V gives CDR1 MDHEN, CDR2 SYDVKM. The J segment lost 4 bases and the V segment lost 2 bases, leaving 8 bases of the junction unmatched. Using reference TRBV28 and TRBJ2-3 for the parts outside the CDR3, the full variable domain is DVKVTQSSRYLVKRTGEKVFLECVQDMDHENMFWYRQDPGLGLRLIYFSYDVKMKEKGDIPEGYSVSREKKERFSLILESASTNQTSMYLCASSLGAGGVSDTQYFGPGTRLTVL.

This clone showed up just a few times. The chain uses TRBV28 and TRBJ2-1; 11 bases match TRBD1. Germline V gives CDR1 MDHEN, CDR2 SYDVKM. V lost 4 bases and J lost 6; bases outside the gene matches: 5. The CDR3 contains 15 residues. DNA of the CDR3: TGTGCCAGCAGTTCGCCAGGACAGGGGGCCAATGAGCAGTTCTTC. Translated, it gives CASSSPGQGANEQFF.

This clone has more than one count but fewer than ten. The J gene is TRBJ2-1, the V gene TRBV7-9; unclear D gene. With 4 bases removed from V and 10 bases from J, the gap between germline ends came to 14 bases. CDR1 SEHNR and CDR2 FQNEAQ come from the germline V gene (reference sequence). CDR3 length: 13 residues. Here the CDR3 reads CASSSPTGTEQFF. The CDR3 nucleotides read TGTGCCAGCAGCTCCCCCACGGGCACGGAGCAGTTCTTC.

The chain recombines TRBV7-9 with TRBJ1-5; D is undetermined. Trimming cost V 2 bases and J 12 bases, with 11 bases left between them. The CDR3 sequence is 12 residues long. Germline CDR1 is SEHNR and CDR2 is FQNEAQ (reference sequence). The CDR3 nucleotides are TGTGCCAGCAGCTTAATGGAACAAAACCAGCATTTT. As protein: CASSLMEQNQHF.

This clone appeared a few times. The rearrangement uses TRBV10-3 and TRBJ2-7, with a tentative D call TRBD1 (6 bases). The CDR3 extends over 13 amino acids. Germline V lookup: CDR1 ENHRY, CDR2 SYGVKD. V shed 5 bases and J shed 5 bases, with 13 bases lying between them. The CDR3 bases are TGTGCCATCAGTTCCACAGGGTTTGACGAGCAGTACTTC. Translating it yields CAISSTGFDEQYF.

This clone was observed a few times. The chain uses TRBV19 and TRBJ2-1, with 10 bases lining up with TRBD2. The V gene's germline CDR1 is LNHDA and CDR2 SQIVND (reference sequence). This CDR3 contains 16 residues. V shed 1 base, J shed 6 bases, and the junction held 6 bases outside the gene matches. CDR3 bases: TGTGCCAGTAGTATAGCCCTAGCGGGAGTTTTCAATGAGCAGTTCTTC. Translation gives CASSIALAGVFNEQFF.

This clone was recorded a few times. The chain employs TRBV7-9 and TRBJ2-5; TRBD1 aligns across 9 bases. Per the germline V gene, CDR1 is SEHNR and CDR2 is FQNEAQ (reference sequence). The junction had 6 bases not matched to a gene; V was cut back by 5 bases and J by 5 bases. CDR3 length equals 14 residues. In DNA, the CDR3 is TGTGCCAGCAGCACGGGACAGGGCTTGGAGACCCAGTACTTC. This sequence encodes CASSTGQGLETQYF.

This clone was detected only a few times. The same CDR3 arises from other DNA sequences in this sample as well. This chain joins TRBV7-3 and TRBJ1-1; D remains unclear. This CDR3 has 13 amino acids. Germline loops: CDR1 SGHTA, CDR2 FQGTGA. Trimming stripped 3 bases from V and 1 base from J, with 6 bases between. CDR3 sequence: CASSFTENTEAFF. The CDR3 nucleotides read TGTGCCAGCAGCTTTACCGAGAACACTGAAGCTTTCTTT.

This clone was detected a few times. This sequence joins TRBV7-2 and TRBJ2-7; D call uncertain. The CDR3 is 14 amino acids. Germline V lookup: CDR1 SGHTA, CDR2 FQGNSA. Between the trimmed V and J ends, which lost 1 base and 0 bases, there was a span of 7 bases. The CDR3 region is CASSLVVSSYEQYF. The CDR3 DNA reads TGTGCCAGCAGCTTAGTTGTCAGCTCCTACGAGCAGTACTTC.

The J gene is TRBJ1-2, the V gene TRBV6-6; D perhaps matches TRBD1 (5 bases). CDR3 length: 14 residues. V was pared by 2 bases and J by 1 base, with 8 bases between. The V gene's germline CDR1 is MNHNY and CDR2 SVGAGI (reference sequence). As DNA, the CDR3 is TGTGCCAGCAGTTACGGGGGAGTTAACTATGGCTACACCTTC. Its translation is CASSYGGVNYGYTF.

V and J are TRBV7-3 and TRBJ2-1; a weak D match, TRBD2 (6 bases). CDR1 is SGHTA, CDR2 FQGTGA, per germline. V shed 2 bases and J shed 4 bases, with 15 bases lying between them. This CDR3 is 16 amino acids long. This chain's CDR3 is CASSLWRASSYNEQFF. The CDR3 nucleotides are TGTGCCAGCAGCTTATGGAGGGCCTCATCATACAATGAGCAGTTCTTC.

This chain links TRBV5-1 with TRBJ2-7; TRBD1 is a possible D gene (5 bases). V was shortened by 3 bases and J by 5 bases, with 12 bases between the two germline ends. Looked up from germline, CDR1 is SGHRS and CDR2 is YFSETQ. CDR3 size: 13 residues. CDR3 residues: CASSSGFWDEQYF. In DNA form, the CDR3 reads TGCGCCAGCAGCTCAGGGTTCTGGGACGAGCAGTACTTC.

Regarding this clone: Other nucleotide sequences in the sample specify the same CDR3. DNA of the CDR3: TGTGCCAGCAGCTTAGGCTTAAACAATGAGCAGTTCTTC. It translates to CASSLGLNNEQFF. The J gene is TRBJ2-1, the V gene TRBV7-3; D uncertain. Germline V lookup: CDR1 SGHTA, CDR2 FQGTGA. V was clipped by 2 bases and J by 5 bases, with 7 bases between them. This CDR3 has 13 residues.

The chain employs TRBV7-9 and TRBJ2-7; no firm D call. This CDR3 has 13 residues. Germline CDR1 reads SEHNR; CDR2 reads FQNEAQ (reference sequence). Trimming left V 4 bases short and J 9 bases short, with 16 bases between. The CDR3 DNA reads TGTGCCAGCAGCTCCCATAACCAGTACCGGCAGTACTTC. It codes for CASSSHNQYRQYF.

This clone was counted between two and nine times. CDR3 sequence reads: CASSHQASGYTF. For the CDR3, the DNA is TGTGCCAGCAGCCACCAGGCGAGTGGCTACACCTTC. The V gene is TRBV7-2, the J gene TRBJ1-2; D unclear. Germline V gene lookup returns CDR1 SGHTA and CDR2 FQGNSA. V was clipped by 5 bases and J by 7 bases, with 11 bases between them. The CDR3 is made up of 12 amino acids.

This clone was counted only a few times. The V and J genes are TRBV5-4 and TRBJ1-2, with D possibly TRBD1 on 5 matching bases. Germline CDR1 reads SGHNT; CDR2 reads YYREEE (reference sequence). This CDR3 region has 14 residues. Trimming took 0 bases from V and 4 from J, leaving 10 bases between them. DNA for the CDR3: TGTGCCAGCAGCTTGGCCGGGGGGTCCTATGGCTACACCTTC. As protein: CASSLAGGSYGYTF.

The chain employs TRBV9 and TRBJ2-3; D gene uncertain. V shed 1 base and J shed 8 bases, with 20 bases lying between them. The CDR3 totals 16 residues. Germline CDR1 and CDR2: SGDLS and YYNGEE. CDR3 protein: CASSVHSVVPNITQYF. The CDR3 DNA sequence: TGTGCCAGCAGCGTACATTCTGTGGTTCCAAATATTACGCAGTATTTT.

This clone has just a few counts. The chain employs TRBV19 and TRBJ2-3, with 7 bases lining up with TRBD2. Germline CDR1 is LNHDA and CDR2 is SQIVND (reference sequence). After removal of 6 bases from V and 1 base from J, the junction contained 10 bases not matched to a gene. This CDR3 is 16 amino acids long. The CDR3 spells CASRATSVVGTDTQYF. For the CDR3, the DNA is TGTGCCAGTAGGGCCACTAGCGTCGTAGGCACAGATACGCAGTATTTT.

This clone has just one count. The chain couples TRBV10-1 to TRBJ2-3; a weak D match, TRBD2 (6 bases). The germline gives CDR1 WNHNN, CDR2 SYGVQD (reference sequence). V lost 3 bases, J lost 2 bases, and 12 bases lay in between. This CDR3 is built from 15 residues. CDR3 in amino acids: CASSESSGITDTQYF. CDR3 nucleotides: TGCGCCAGCAGTGAAAGTAGCGGAATCACAGATACGCAGTATTTT.

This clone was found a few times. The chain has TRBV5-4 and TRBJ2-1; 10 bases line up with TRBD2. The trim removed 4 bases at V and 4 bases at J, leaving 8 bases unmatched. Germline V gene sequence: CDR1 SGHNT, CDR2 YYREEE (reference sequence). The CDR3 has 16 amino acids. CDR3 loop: CASSPSRTSGYNEQFF. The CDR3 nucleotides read TGTGCCAGCAGCCCATCTCGGACTAGCGGTTACAATGAGCAGTTCTTC.

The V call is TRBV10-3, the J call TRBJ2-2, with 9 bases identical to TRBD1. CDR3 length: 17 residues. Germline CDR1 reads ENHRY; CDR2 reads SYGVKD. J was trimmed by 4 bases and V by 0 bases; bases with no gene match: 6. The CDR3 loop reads CAISESLGQGSTGELFF. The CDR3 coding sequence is TGTGCCATCAGTGAGTCGTTGGGACAGGGATCCACCGGGGAGCTGTTTTTT.

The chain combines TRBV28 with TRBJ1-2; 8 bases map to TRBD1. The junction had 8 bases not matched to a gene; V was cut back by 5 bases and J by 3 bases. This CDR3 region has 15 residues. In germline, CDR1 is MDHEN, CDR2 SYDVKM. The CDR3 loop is CASSPRGQGYYGYTF. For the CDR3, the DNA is TGTGCCAGCAGTCCCCGTGGACAGGGATACTATGGCTACACCTTC.

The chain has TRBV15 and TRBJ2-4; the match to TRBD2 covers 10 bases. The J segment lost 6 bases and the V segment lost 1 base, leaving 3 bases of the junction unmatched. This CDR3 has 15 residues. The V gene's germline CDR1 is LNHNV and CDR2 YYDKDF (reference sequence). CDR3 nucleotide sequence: TGTGCCACCAGCAGAGCCAGCGGGAGGGGAAACATTCAGTACTTC. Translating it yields CATSRASGRGNIQYF. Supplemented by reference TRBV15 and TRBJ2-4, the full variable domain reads DAMVIQNPRYQVTQFGKPVTLSCSQTLNHNVMYWYQQKSSQAPKLLFHYYDKDFNNEADTPDNFQSRRPNTSFCFLDIRSPGLGDTAMYLCATSRASGRGNIQYFGAGTRLSVL.

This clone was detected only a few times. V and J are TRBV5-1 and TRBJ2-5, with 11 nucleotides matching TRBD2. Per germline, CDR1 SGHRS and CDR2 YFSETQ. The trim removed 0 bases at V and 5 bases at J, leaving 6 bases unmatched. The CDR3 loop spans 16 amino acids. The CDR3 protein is CASSLGILAGVETQYF. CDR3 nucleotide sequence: TGCGCCAGCAGCTTGGGTATACTAGCGGGAGTGGAGACCCAGTACTTC. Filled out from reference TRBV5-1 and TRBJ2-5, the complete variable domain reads KAGVTQTPRYLIKTRGQQVTLSCSPISGHRSVSWYQQTPGQGLQFLFEYFSETQRNKGNFPGRFSGRQFSNSRSEMNVSTLELGDSALYLCASSLGILAGVETQYFGPGTRLLVL.

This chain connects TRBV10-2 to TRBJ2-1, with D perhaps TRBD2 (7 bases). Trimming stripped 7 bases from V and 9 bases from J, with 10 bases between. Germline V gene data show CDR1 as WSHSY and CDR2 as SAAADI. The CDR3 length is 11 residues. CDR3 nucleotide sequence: TGCGCCAGCACGAGGGGGGGTGAGCAGTTCTTC. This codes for CASTRGGEQFF.

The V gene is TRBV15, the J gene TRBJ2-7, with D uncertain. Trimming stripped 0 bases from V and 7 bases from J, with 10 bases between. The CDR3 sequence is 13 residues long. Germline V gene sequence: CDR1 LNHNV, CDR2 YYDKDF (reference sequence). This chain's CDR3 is CATSRDLIGEQYF. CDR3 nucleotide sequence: TGTGCCACCAGCAGAGATCTAATCGGGGAGCAGTACTTC.

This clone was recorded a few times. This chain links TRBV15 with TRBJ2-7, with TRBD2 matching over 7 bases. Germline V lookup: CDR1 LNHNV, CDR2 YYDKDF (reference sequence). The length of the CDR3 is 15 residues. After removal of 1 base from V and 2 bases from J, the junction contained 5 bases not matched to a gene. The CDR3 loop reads CATSRAGGLAYEQYF. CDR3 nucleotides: TGTGCCACCAGCAGAGCAGGCGGACTAGCCTACGAGCAGTACTTC.

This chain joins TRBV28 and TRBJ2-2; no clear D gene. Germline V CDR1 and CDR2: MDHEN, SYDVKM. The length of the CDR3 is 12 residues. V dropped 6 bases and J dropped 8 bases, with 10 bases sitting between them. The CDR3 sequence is CASRSSGGELFF. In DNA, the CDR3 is TGTGCCAGCAGGAGTTCTGGGGGGGAGCTGTTTTTT.